Presented here are 22 T cell receptor beta chains from one specimen sequenced in a study of radiation and T cells in renal cell carcinoma. Sequencing was performed with immunoSEQ multiplex PCR; in TCRdb, only in-frame clones are kept and a portion is missing. In the table there are tens of thousands of clones, about four fifths of which are singletons. Stated time point: baseline pretreatment blood. Treatment defined: 15 Gy SBRT to primary tumor, nephrectomy 4 weeks later. Sequencing used blood, obtained from a patient whose treatment included radiotherapy and nephrectomy. The receptor set was obtained from a man aged 60 to 75 with renal cell carcinoma.

This clone turned up a few times. The rearrangement joins TRBV11-1 to TRBJ2-5; D may be TRBD2 (6 bases). Germline V gene data show CDR1 as SGHAT and CDR2 as FQDESV (reference sequence). Deletions cut 0 bases from V and 5 bases from J, with 16 bases between. The CDR3 is 16 residues long. Written as DNA, the CDR3 is TGTGCCAGCAGCTTAGCGCTTACTAGCATTGGGGAGACCCAGTACTTC. This codes for CASSLALTSIGETQYF.

The gene calls are TRBV5-1 and TRBJ1-1; D is ambiguous. Trimming took 4 bases from V and 8 from J, leaving 18 bases between them. Germline CDR1 SGHRS, CDR2 YFSETQ. The CDR3 spans 14 residues. For the CDR3, the DNA is TGCGCCAGCAGCCTCTCCGGGAGAAAACAAGAAGCTTTCTTT. Residues: CASSLSGRKQEAFF.

The chain joins TRBV9 to TRBJ2-3; a weak D match, TRBD2 (6 bases). In germline, CDR1 is SGDLS, CDR2 YYNGEE. CDR3 length: 18 residues. The ends were cut back, 1 base at V and 4 bases at J, with 22 bases in the middle. The CDR3 nucleotides read TGTGCCAGCAGCGTATCGGGGGTGGGGCAGCCTCACGCAGATACGCAGTATTTT. It encodes CASSVSGVGQPHADTQYF. The whole variable domain, remainder taken from reference TRBV9 and TRBJ2-3, is DSGVTQTPKHLITATGQRVTLRCSPRSGDLSVYWYQQSLDQGLQFLIQYYNGEERAKGNILERFSAQQFPDLHSELNLSSLELGDSALYFCASSVSGVGQPHADTQYFGPGTRLTVL.

This clone has a single count. The chain has TRBV7-2 and TRBJ2-7; weak D call: TRBD2 (6 bases). The ends were cut back, 5 bases at V and 7 bases at J, with 21 bases in the middle. This CDR3 region has 15 residues. In germline, CDR1 is SGHTA, CDR2 FQGNSA. The CDR3 reads CASSQTYGRGREQYF. The CDR3 nucleotides are TGTGCCAGCAGCCAGACGTACGGGAGAGGCCGGGAGCAGTACTTC.

V gene TRBV7-9 combines with J gene TRBJ2-1; D not resolved. V gave up 1 base and J gave up 1 base, with 8 bases separating them. CDR3 size: 15 residues. Per the germline V gene, CDR1 is SEHNR and CDR2 is FQNEAQ (reference sequence). CDR3 sequence reads: CASSLDSQSYNEQFF. DNA of the CDR3: TGTGCCAGCAGCTTAGACTCGCAATCCTACAATGAGCAGTTCTTC.

This chain joins TRBV10-3 and TRBJ2-7, with 7 positions matching TRBD1. The CDR3 contains 13 residues. CDR1 is ENHRY, CDR2 SYGVKD, per germline. The trim removed 11 bases at V and 0 bases at J, leaving 7 bases unmatched. The CDR3 is CAATGQFSYEQYF. In DNA form, the CDR3 reads TGTGCCGCCACGGGACAGTTCTCCTACGAGCAGTACTTC.

V gene TRBV14 combines with J gene TRBJ2-7, with 7 bases lining up with TRBD2. The CDR3 runs 15 residues. Germline loops: CDR1 SGHDN, CDR2 FVKESK. The V segment lost 4 bases and the J segment 2 bases; nucleotides outside the gene matches: 8. In DNA, the CDR3 is TGTGCCAGCAGCCCTTTGGCAGGGAGGGCCTACGAGCAGTACTTC. Residues: CASSPLAGRAYEQYF.

The CDR3 coding sequence is TGTGCCAGCAGGGACAGGAGTACCGGGGAGCTGTTTTTT. Residues: CASRDRSTGELFF. The chain has TRBV2 and TRBJ2-2; 7 nucleotides agree with TRBD1. The CDR3 totals 13 residues. Germline CDR1 and CDR2: SNHLY and FYNNEI. The junction had 3 bases not matched to a gene; V was cut back by 6 bases and J by 5 bases.

The chain joins TRBV9 to TRBJ2-7; D gene uncertain. Germline loops: CDR1 SGDLS, CDR2 YYNGEE. With 3 bases removed from V and 6 bases from J, the gap between germline ends came to 13 bases. This CDR3 comprises 13 residues. In DNA form, the CDR3 reads TGTGCCAGCAGCGCGTCGAAGGCCGGCGAGCAGTACTTC. It translates to CASSASKAGEQYF.

The rearrangement uses TRBV5-6 and TRBJ2-7, with TRBD1 identical over 12 bases. Germline CDR1 reads SGHDT; CDR2 reads YYEEEE. This CDR3 has 15 amino acids. V gave up 4 bases and J gave up 7 bases; unmatched junction bases: 9. CDR3 DNA: TGTGCCAGCAGCCCCGCCGGGACAGGGGGCTTGGAGCAGTACTTC. Amino acids: CASSPAGTGGLEQYF.

The chain is built from TRBV28 and TRBJ1-3; 7 bases line up with TRBD1. The CDR3 runs 13 residues. With V trimmed by 7 bases and J by 5 bases, 5 bases remained unmatched. CDR1 and CDR2 (germline): MDHEN, SYDVKM. Here the CDR3 reads CASKATGRNTIYF. As DNA, the CDR3 is TGTGCCAGCAAGGCGACAGGGCGAAACACCATATATTTT. The full variable domain, with the rest looked up from reference TRBV28 and TRBJ1-3, is DVKVTQSSRYLVKRTGEKVFLECVQDMDHENMFWYRQDPGLGLRLIYFSYDVKMKEKGDIPEGYSVSREKKERFSLILESASTNQTSMYLCASKATGRNTIYFGEGSWLTVV.

The V and J genes are TRBV15 and TRBJ1-1; TRBD1 matches 8 bases. This CDR3 is 13 amino acids long. Germline lookup yields CDR1 LNHNV and CDR2 YYDKDF (reference sequence). The ends lost 3 bases at V and 11 bases at J; junction bases unmatched: 8. The CDR3 is CATSRTDRGSAFF. Written as DNA, the CDR3 is TGTGCCACCAGCAGGACCGACAGGGGAAGCGCTTTCTTT.

The chain has TRBV6-5 and TRBJ2-7; 11 bases match TRBD2. The CDR3 loop spans 15 amino acids. Germline V CDR1 and CDR2: MNHEY, SVGAGI. V shed 2 bases and J 4 bases; nucleotides not matched to a gene: 4. The chain's CDR3 is CASSYLAGGEYEQYF. For the CDR3, the DNA is TGTGCCAGCAGTTACCTAGCGGGAGGAGAGTACGAGCAGTACTTC.

The rearrangement links TRBV4-1 to TRBJ2-5, with 7 nucleotides matching TRBD2. Germline assignment: CDR1 MGHRA and CDR2 YSYEKL. CDR3 size: 16 residues. Trimming removed 0 bases from V and 4 bases from J; junction bases left unmatched: 8. CDR3: CASSQDGGSVGETQYF. Here the CDR3 DNA reads TGCGCCAGCAGCCAAGACGGCGGGAGTGTAGGAGAGACCCAGTACTTC.

This clone was observed a few times. The gene calls are TRBV28 and TRBJ1-5, with D hard to call. Per the germline V gene, CDR1 is MDHEN and CDR2 is SYDVKM. CDR3 length: 14 amino acids. V was pared by 3 bases and J by 4 bases, with 10 bases between. CDR3 nucleotides: TGTGCCAGCAGTTTGGGCAGGTATAATCAGCCCCAGCATTTT. This codes for CASSLGRYNQPQHF.

CDR3 coding DNA: TGTGCCAGCAGCGGGGACAGGGCAAATCAGCCCCAGCATTTT. Protein product: CASSGDRANQPQHF. The chain uses TRBV5-8 and TRBJ1-5, with 9 bases matching TRBD1. Germline CDR1 is SGHTS and CDR2 is YDEGEE. V dropped 4 bases and J dropped 4; count of bases not matched to a gene: 3. The CDR3 length is 14 residues.

The CDR3 DNA reads as TGCGCCAGCAGCTTCGGGGCGGGACGAGGTGAGCAGTTCTTC. The encoded protein is CASSFGAGRGEQFF. This rearrangement joins TRBV5-1 to TRBJ2-1; D perhaps matches TRBD2 (6 bases). CDR3 length equals 14 residues. The V and J ends lost 2 bases and 9 bases respectively, with 15 bases between them. The germline CDR1 and CDR2 sequences are SGHRS and YFSETQ.

Only a few counts were recorded for this clone. The chain carries TRBV7-8 and TRBJ2-1; D is unclear. Germline loops: CDR1 SGHVS, CDR2 FQNEAQ. V was clipped by 1 base and J by 1 base, with 5 bases between them. CDR3 length equals 14 residues. The CDR3 region has the DNA TGTGCCAGCAGCTTAGGACGGTCCTACAATGAGCAGTTCTTC. This sequence encodes CASSLGRSYNEQFF.

The J gene is TRBJ2-5, the V gene TRBV11-2; D might be TRBD1 or TRBD2, each matching 6 bases. The germline V and J ends were trimmed by 5 bases and 4 bases, with 17 bases remaining between them. There are 15 residues in the CDR3. Germline values: CDR1 SGHAT, CDR2 FQNNGV. The CDR3 here is CASSPNIGGSETQYF. CDR3 coding DNA: TGTGCCAGCAGCCCCAATATAGGGGGGTCAGAGACCCAGTACTTC.

The chain joins TRBV14 to TRBJ2-1, with 9 nucleotides matching TRBD2. J gave up 6 bases and V 3 bases, and 3 bases lay outside the gene matches. The CDR3 sequence is 14 residues long. CDR1 and CDR2 (germline): SGHDN, FVKESK. The CDR3 loop is CASSQVAGVNEQFF. CDR3 bases: TGTGCCAGCAGCCAGGTAGCGGGAGTCAATGAGCAGTTCTTC. Based on the CDR3 plus reference TRBV14 and TRBJ2-1, the full variable domain is EAGVTQFPSHSVIEKGQTVTLRCDPISGHDNLYWYRRVMGKEIKFLLHFVKESKQDESGMPNNRFLAERTGGTYSTLKVQPAELEDSGVYFCASSQVAGVNEQFFGPGTRLTVL.

This chain connects TRBV11-3 to TRBJ2-2, with no clear D. CDR1 and CDR2 (germline): SGHNT, YENEEA. Trimming shortened V by 5 bases and J by 2 bases, and 6 bases separated the two germline ends. The CDR3 runs to 13 residues. CDR3 sequence: CASSPPNTGELFF. CDR3 nucleotide sequence: TGTGCCAGCAGCCCGCCTAACACCGGGGAGCTGTTTTTT.

The chain carries TRBV9 and TRBJ2-1; possible D gene TRBD2, 6 bases. This CDR3 contains 16 residues. Germline lookup yields CDR1 SGDLS and CDR2 YYNGEE. Trimming removed 4 bases from V and 0 bases from J, with 14 bases in between. CDR3 protein: CASSLGSGSSYNEQFF. Written as DNA, the CDR3 is TGTGCCAGCAGCCTAGGGTCCGGGAGCTCCTACAATGAGCAGTTCTTC.